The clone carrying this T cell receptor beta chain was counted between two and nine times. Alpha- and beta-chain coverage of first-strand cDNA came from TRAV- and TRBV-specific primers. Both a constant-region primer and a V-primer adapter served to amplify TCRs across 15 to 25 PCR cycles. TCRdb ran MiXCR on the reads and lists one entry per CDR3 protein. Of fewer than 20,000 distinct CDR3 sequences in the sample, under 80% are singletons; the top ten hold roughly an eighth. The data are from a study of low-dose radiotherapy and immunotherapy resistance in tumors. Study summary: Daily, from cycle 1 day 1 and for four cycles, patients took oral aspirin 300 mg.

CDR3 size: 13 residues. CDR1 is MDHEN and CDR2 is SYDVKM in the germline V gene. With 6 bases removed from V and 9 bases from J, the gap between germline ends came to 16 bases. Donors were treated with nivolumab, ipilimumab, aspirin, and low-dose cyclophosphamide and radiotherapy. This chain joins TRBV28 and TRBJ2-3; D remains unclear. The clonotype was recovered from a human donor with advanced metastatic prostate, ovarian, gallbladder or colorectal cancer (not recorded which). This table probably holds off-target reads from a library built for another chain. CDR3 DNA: TGTGCCAGCAGGCGACCGGGCCATGCAACGCAGTATTTT. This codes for CASRRPGHATQYF.